The 17 T cell receptor beta chains in this list originate from one sample, sequenced in a study of CD8 T cells in ankylosing spondylitis. MiXCR was run by TCRdb on the 5' RACE reads, yielding one entry per CDR3 protein. In the table there are roughly 180,000 distinct CDR3 sequences, 13% of which are singletons. The sample was blood, either unsorted or a sorted T cell fraction (not recorded which). These receptors came from a female donor with ankylosing spondylitis or in good health (not recorded which).

This clonotype was counted at least ten times. The chain carries TRBV29-1 and TRBJ1-1, with no clear D. The V and J ends lost 6 bases and 5 bases respectively, with 19 bases between them. The V gene's germline CDR1 is SQVTM and CDR2 ANQGSEA. The CDR3 runs to 14 residues. The CDR3 loop is CSVANSIRTTEAFF. The CDR3 region has the DNA TGCAGCGTCGCGAACTCAATTCGAACGACTGAAGCTTTCTTT.

This clonotype was found many times. This chain connects TRBV24-1 to TRBJ2-1; 8 nucleotides line up with TRBD2. This CDR3 comprises 14 residues. Germline V gene sequence: CDR1 KGHDR, CDR2 SFDVKD. Trimming took 6 bases from V and 8 from J; bases not matched to a gene: 8. The CDR3 protein is CATSSTSARDEQFF. The CDR3 nucleotides are TGTGCCACCAGTTCGACTAGCGCTAGAGATGAGCAGTTCTTC.

This clonotype has ten or more counts. The chain uses TRBV20-1 and TRBJ2-3; D unresolved. The CDR3 is 11 residues long. Between the trimmed V and J ends, which lost 1 base and 3 bases, there was a span of 2 bases. Germline CDR1 DFQATT, CDR2 SNEGSKA (reference sequence). The CDR3 here is CSARVTDTQYF. The CDR3 DNA is TGCAGTGCTAGAGTTACAGATACGCAGTATTTT.

This clonotype occurred many times. The J gene is TRBJ2-1, the V gene TRBV29-1, with unresolved D. V was pared by 5 bases and J by 9 bases, with 8 bases between. Germline V gene lookup returns CDR1 SQVTM and CDR2 ANQGSEA. CDR3 length equals 10 residues. The CDR3 nucleotides are TGCAGCGTTCGCCAGACTGAGCAGTTCTTC. Its protein is CSVRQTEQFF.

This clonotype was recorded at least ten times. The chain is built from TRBV29-1 and TRBJ2-1; 8 positions match TRBD2. The CDR3 has 15 residues. The junction had 5 bases not matched to a gene; V was cut back by 4 bases and J by 0 bases. The germline V gene has CDR1 SQVTM and CDR2 ANQGSEA. This chain's CDR3 is CSVAERGSSYNEQFF. The CDR3 DNA sequence: TGCAGCGTTGCGGAGCGGGGGAGCTCCTACAATGAGCAGTTCTTC.

This clonotype has ten or more counts. The gene calls are TRBV15 and TRBJ1-1, with a tentative D call TRBD1 (5 bases). CDR1 and CDR2 from the germline V gene are LNHNV and YYDKDF (reference sequence). The CDR3 has 13 residues. The V gene lost 1 base and the J gene lost 4 bases, with 7 bases spanning the gap. The CDR3 here is CATSRAGGTEAFF. CDR3 nucleotide sequence: TGTGCCACCAGCAGAGCCGGGGGCACTGAAGCTTTCTTT. Variable domain in full (rest from reference TRBV15 and TRBJ1-1): DAMVIQNPRYQVTQFGKPVTLSCSQTLNHNVMYWYQQKSSQAPKLLFHYYDKDFNNEADTPDNFQSRRPNTSFCFLDIRSPGLGDTAMYLCATSRAGGTEAFFGQGTRLTVV.

This clonotype was seen repeatedly, ten times or more. The chain uses TRBV7-2 and TRBJ1-3; 9 nucleotides line up with TRBD1. V was clipped by 4 bases and J by 3 bases; unmatched bases: 4. CDR3 length equals 15 residues. CDR1 SGHTA and CDR2 FQGNSA come from the germline V gene. The CDR3 region has the DNA TGTGCCAGCAGCTCAGTGGACAGGGGTGGAAACACCATATATTTT. Translated: CASSSVDRGGNTIYF.

The chain is built from TRBV4-3 and TRBJ2-3, with D possibly TRBD2 on 5 matching bases. Germline CDR1 and CDR2: LGHNA and YSLEER. The CDR3 loop spans 15 amino acids. Trimming took 1 base from V and 7 from J, leaving 15 bases between them. CDR3 region: CASSQGSETGNTQYF. In nucleotides, the CDR3 is TGCGCCAGCAGCCAAGGGTCCGAAACGGGGAATACGCAGTATTTT.

This clonotype was counted a few times. This chain links TRBV5-6 with TRBJ2-7; unclear D gene. Germline CDR1 is SGHDT and CDR2 is YYEEEE. The CDR3 spans 11 residues. V was clipped by 2 bases and J by 7 bases, with 7 bases between them. CDR3 nucleotides: TGTGCCAGCAGCTTTGTGGGTGAGCAGTACTTC. It is translated as CASSFVGEQYF.

This clonotype has a count of ten or more. The V gene is TRBV28, the J gene TRBJ2-7; 11 nucleotides align to TRBD1. CDR1 is MDHEN and CDR2 is SYDVKM in the germline V gene. The V gene end was trimmed by 1 base and the J gene end by 2 bases; junction bases not matched to a gene: 1. This CDR3 comprises 15 residues. CDR3 nucleotide sequence: TGTGCCAGCAGTTTATCGGGACAGGGGGCCTACGAGCAGTACTTC. Its translation is CASSLSGQGAYEQYF.

Of note for this clonotype: This could be a read error, since a much larger clone is one nucleotide away. The rearrangement joins TRBV7-9 to TRBJ2-2; D ambiguous. The germline gives CDR1 SEHNR, CDR2 FQNEAQ (reference sequence). V gave up 5 bases and J gave up 4 bases, with 8 bases separating them. The CDR3 loop spans 13 amino acids. CDR3 loop: CASSPRPTGELFF. In DNA, the CDR3 is TGTGCCAGCAGCCCGAGACCCACCGGGGAGCTGTTTTTT.

This clonotype has at least ten counts. The chain employs TRBV5-1 and TRBJ2-7; no clear D. The germline V gene encodes CDR1 SGHRS and CDR2 YFSETQ. V lost 10 bases to trimming and J lost 0 bases, with 14 bases between them. The CDR3 is 13 amino acids. CDR3 loop: CACRGINSYEQYF. The CDR3, as DNA: TGCGCCTGCCGCGGCATAAACTCCTACGAGCAGTACTTC.

The CDR3 coding sequence is TGTGCCAGCAGCTTATTAGGGACAGGGAACACTGAAGCTTTCTTT. Protein: CASSLLGTGNTEAFF. The V gene is TRBV7-2, the J gene TRBJ1-1; 8 bases line up with TRBD1. The CDR3 contains 15 residues. With V trimmed by 2 bases and J by 1 base, 3 bases remained unmatched. Germline-derived CDR1 and CDR2 are SGHTA and FQGNSA. The full variable domain, with the rest looked up from reference TRBV7-2 and TRBJ1-1, is GAGVSQSPSNKVTEKGKDVELRCDPISGHTALYWYRQSLGQGLEFLIYFQGNSAPDKSGLPSDRFSAERTGGSVSTLTIQRTQQEDSAVYLCASSLLGTGNTEAFFGQGTRLTVV.

In its sample, this clonotype was seen a few times. This chain links TRBV7-2 with TRBJ2-3, with D perhaps matching TRBD2 (5 bases). The V end was cut by 6 bases, the J end by 1 base, with 14 bases between. The CDR3 length is 15 residues. CDR1 SGHTA and CDR2 FQGNSA come from the germline V gene. The CDR3 loop is CASSGLGSGTDTQYF. CDR3 sequence (DNA): TGTGCCAGCAGTGGTCTGGGTAGCGGCACAGATACGCAGTATTTT.

In its sample, this clonotype was seen many times. The V and J genes are TRBV20-1 and TRBJ2-2; tentatively, D is TRBD2 (6 bases). The V and J ends lost 3 bases and 6 bases respectively, with 8 bases between them. The CDR3 is 12 amino acids. From germline, CDR1 is DFQATT and CDR2 SNEGSKA (reference sequence). The CDR3 DNA is TGCAGTGCTAGGGGGGGATCCGGGGAGCTGTTTTTT. Its translation: CSARGGSGELFF.

This clonotype was recorded many times. The J gene is TRBJ1-1, the V gene TRBV7-8; D is unresolved. V lost 2 bases to trimming and J lost 0 bases, with 10 bases between them. The CDR3 sequence is 15 residues long. CDR1 SGHVS and CDR2 FQNEAQ come from the germline V gene. Written as DNA, the CDR3 is TGTGCCAGCAGCTTAAGTGGGATTCTGAACACTGAAGCTTTCTTT. This codes for CASSLSGILNTEAFF.

This clonotype was counted at least ten times. The chain joins TRBV5-6 to TRBJ1-4; TRBD1 might be the D (5 bases). The CDR3 is 16 residues long. Germline CDR1 is SGHDT and CDR2 is YYEEEE. V lost 4 bases and J lost 0, with 13 bases in between. CDR3 DNA: TGTGCCAGCAGCACCGGGACGGTTGCAACTAATGAAAAACTGTTTTTT. It encodes CASSTGTVATNEKLFF.